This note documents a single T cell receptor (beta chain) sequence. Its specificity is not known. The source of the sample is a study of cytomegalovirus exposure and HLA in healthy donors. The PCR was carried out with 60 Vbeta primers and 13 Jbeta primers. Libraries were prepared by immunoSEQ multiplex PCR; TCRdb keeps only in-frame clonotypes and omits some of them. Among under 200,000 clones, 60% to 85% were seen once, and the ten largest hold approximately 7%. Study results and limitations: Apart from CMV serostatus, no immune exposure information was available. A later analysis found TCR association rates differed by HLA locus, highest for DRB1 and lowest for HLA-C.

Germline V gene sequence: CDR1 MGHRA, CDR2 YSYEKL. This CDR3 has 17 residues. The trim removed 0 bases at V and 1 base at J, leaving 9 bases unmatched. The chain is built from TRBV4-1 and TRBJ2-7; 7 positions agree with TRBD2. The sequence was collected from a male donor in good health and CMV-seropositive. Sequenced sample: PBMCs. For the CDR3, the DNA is TGCGCCAGCAGCCAAGACGCAGCTAGCGGTGCGTCCTACGAGCAGTACTTC. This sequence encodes CASSQDAASGASYEQYF.